This TCR beta chain emerged from a study of neurological immune-mediated disorders. This CDR3 has 14 amino acids. V shed 4 bases and J shed 8 bases, with 15 bases lying between them. Germline CDR1 is SGHDN and CDR2 is FVKESK. Study-wide findings and caveats: The most TCR clonal expansion was seen in HTLV-1-associated myelopathy, and the least was seen in multiple sclerosis, which fell below healthy controls. Sharing of CDR3 amino acid sequences among expanded clones across subjects was absent, suggesting private repertoires in all groups. Association of the multiple sclerosis repertoire cluster with clinical or MRI features was not observed for any feature. Phylogenetic analysis grouped 18 of 34 multiple sclerosis patients' repertoires together, suggesting a possible repertoire signature.

This clonotype has at least ten counts. No antigen is known for it. TCRdb redid the calling of the 5' RACE reads with MiXCR, one entry per CDR3 protein. Of some 120,000 distinct CDR3 sequences in the sample, 3% to 3.5% are singletons; the top ten hold roughly 1.3%. The sequence was obtained from a woman aged 30 to 39 with multiple sclerosis. The sequenced sample consisted of PBMCs. The chain links TRBV14 to TRBJ1-3; D not resolved. CDR3 coding DNA: TGTGCCAGCAGCCGCCTTCGTGCGGGAGACACCATATATTTT. This encodes CASSRLRAGDTIYF.